This T cell receptor beta chain was found in a study of cytomegalovirus exposure and HLA in healthy donors. Note on this clone: Its antigen is unknown. Different DNA sequences within this sample yield the same CDR3.

General study findings and limits: Diagnosis of cytomegalovirus status made by the classifier reportedly showed high specificity and sensitivity.

The CDR3 has 14 residues. CDR1 is MGHDK and CDR2 is SYGVNS in the germline V gene. The V end was cut by 6 bases, the J end by 3 bases, with 11 bases between. Assay used: immunoSEQ multiplex PCR; TCRdb lists only in-frame clones, some missing. The sample consists of roughly 140,000 clones, about 89% of them appearing once. The receptor's source is a woman between 18 and 30 years old in good health and CMV-seropositive. The rearrangement links TRBV25-1 to TRBJ1-4; D perhaps matches TRBD1 (6 bases). The source material was PBMCs. This chain's CDR3 is CASSETGANEKLFF. CDR3 in DNA: TGTGCCAGCAGCGAGACAGGAGCTAATGAAAAACTGTTTTTT.